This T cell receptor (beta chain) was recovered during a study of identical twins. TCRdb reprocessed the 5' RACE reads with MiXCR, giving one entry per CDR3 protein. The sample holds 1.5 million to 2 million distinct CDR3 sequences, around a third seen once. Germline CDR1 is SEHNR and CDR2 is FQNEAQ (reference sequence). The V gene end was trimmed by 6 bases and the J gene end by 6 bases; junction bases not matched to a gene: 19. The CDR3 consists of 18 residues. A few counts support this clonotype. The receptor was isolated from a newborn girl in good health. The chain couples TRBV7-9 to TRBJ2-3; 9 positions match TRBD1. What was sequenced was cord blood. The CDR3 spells CASRPGTGHPSSWDTQYF. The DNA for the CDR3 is TGTGCCAGCAGGCCCGGGACAGGGCACCCTTCAAGTTGGGATACGCAGTATTTT.